This T cell receptor beta chain comes out of a study of shared clonotypes between healthy human individuals. Study-wide findings and caveats: It was observed that roughly 5.5% of naive CD4 clonotypes were shared across a few donors.

In germline, CDR1 is MNHEY, CDR2 SVGAGI. V was cut by 2 bases and J by 1 base, with 10 bases left in between. This CDR3 has 15 residues. Clones were sequenced by immunoSEQ multiplex PCR, and TCRdb holds only the in-frame ones, with some missing. The table records a few million clones, around 90% of them present only once. Remarks on this clone: Antigen specificity is unknown.

The sample was naive CD4+ T cells sorted from blood. As for subset: CD45RA+ positively selected. This receptor was identified in a man between 18 and 29 years old in good health. V usage is TRBV6-5 and J usage is TRBJ2-3; D not certain. CDR3 sequence reads: CASSYGSGGTDTQYF. The CDR3 DNA sequence: TGTGCCAGCAGTTACGGGTCGGGCGGCACAGATACGCAGTATTTT.